The clone carrying this TCR beta chain has a count of ten or more. Its antigen is not identified. These data originate in a study of CD8+CD57+ T cells in acquired aplastic anemia. On the study more broadly: Sorted cells (CD4+ and CD8+) yielded DNA amounts that averaged around 3.1 ug. Healthy donors had, on average, around 9.9 million reads for their CD4+ cells. General study results and limits: Patients shared under 30 CD8+ CDR3 sequences with controls.

It was genomic DNA that served as the template for profiling TCR beta VDJ and CDR3. TCRdb fed the reads into MiXCR, producing one record per CDR3 protein. The sample contains approximately 200,000 distinct CDR3 sequences, about 53% of which appear only once. Trimming cost V 0 bases and J 0 bases, with 5 bases left between them. The CDR3 covers 15 residues. CDR1 is SEHNR and CDR2 is FQNEAQ in the germline V gene (reference sequence). What was sequenced was sorted CD4+, CD8+, or CD8+CD57+ T cells (not recorded which) from PBMCs. The origin of this receptor is a human donor in good health, serving as a control. The chain uses TRBV7-9 and TRBJ2-2, with D uncertain. CDR3 region: CASSLAGSNTGELFF. The CDR3 region has the DNA TGTGCCAGCAGCTTAGCTGGGTCGAACACCGGGGAGCTGTTTTTT. Looking up the rest from reference TRBV7-9 and TRBJ2-2 gives the full variable domain: DTGVSQNPRHKITKRGQNVTFRCDPISEHNRLYWYRQTLGQGPEFLTYFQNEAQLEKSRLLSDRFSAERPKGSFSTLEIQRTEQGDSAMYLCASSLAGSNTGELFFGEGSRLTVL.